This T cell receptor beta chain was captured by sequencing in a study of blood T cell repertoires in COVID-19. Unmatched junction bases numbered 2, after V lost 3 bases and J lost 1 base. Germline-derived CDR1 and CDR2 are SGHTA and FQGNSA. CDR3 length: 14 residues. Original analysis: Reference gene primers were amplified, and this amplification served to estimate nucleated cell counts. Here immunoSEQ multiplex PCR was the method, and the copy in TCRdb shows in-frame clones only, minus some. For V, J and clone size, that table is used; D and trimming come from the DNA. The data contain some 210,000 clones, roughly 84% of them singletons.

The TCR originated in a middle-aged woman who had recovered from COVID-19. The material sequenced was peripheral blood. The chain uses TRBV7-2 and TRBJ1-1; TRBD1 aligns across 7 bases. For the CDR3, the DNA is TGTGCCAGCAGCTTCCGGACAGGGAACACTGAAGCTTTCTTT. It translates to CASSFRTGNTEAFF.